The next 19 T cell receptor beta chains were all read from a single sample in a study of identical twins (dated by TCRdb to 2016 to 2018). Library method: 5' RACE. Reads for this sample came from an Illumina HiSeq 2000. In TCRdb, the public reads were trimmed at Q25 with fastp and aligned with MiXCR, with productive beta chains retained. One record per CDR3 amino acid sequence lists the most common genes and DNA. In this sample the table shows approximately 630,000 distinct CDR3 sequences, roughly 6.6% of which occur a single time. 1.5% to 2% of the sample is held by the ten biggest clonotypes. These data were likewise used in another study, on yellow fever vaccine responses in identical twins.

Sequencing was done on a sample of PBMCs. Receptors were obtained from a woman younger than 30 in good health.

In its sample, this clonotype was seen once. This chain's CDR3 is CDNQKLDRGHPTDTQYF. In DNA form, the CDR3 reads TGTGACAACCAAAAACTGGACAGGGGGCACCCCACAGATACGCAGTATTTT. The chain recombines TRBV2 with TRBJ2-3; 11 positions agree with TRBD1. Germline CDR1 SNHLY, CDR2 FYNNEI. The CDR3 loop spans 17 amino acids.

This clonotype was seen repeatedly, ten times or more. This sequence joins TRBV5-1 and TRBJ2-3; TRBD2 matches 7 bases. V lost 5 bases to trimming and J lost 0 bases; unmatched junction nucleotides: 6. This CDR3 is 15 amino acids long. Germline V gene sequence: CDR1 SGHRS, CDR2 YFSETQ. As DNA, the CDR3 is TGCGCCAGCAGTGCCCAGCGGGGAAGCACAGATACGCAGTATTTT. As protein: CASSAQRGSTDTQYF.

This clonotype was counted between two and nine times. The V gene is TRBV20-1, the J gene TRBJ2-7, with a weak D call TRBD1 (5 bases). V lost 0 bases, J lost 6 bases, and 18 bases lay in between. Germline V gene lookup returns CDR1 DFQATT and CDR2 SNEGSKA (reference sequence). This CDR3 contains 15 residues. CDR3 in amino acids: CSARDLRVGVGEQYF. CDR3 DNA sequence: TGCAGTGCTAGAGATCTCAGGGTAGGGGTCGGCGAGCAGTACTTC.

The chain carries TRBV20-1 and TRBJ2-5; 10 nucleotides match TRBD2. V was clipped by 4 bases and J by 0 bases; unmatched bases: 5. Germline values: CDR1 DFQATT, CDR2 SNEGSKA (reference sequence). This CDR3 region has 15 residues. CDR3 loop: CSANGLAENQETQYF. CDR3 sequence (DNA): TGCAGTGCTAATGGACTAGCGGAAAACCAAGAGACCCAGTACTTC.

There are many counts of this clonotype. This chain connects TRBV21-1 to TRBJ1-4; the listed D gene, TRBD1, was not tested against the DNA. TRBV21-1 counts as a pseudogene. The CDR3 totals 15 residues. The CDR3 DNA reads TGTGCCAGCAGCATCCCGGACAGCCACATCGAAAAACTGTTTTTT. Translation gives CASSIPDSHIEKLFF.

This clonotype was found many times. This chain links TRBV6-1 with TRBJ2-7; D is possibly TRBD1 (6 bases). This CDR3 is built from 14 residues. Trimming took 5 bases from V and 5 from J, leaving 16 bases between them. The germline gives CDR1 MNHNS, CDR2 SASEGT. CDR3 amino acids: CASSRYRDRNEQYF. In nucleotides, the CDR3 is TGTGCCAGCAGTAGATACAGGGACCGAAACGAGCAGTACTTC.

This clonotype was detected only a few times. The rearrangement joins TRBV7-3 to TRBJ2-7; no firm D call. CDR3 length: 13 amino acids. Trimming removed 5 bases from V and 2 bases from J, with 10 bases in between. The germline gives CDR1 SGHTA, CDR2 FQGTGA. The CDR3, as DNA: TGTGCCAGCAGCCCTGGGGTAACCTACGAGCAGTACTTC. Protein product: CASSPGVTYEQYF.

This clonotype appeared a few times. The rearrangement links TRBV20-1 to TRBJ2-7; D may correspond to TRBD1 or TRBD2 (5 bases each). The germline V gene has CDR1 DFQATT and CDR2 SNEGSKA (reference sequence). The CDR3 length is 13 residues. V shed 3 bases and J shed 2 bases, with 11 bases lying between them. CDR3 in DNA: TGCAGTGCTAGCGGGGACCTGCCCTACGAGCAGTACGTC. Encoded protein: CSASGDLPYEQYV.

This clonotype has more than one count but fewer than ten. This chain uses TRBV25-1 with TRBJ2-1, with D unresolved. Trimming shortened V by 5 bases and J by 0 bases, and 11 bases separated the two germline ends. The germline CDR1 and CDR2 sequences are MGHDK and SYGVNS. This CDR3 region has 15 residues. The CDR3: CASSQGWSSYNEQFF. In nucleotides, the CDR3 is TGTGCCAGCAGTCAAGGCTGGAGCTCCTACAATGAGCAGTTCTTC.

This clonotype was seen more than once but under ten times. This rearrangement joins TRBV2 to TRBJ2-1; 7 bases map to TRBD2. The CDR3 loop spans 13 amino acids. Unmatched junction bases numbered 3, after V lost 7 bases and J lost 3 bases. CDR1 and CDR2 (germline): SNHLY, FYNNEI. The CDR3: CASKSSGYNEQFF. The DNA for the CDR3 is TGTGCCAGCAAGTCTAGCGGCTACAATGAGCAGTTCTTC.

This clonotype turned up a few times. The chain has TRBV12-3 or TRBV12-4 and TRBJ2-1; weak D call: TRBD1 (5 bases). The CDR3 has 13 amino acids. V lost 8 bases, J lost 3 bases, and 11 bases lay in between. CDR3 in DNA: TGTGCCAGCGGGATTCAGGGCTACAATGAGCAGTTCTTC. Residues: CASGIQGYNEQFF.

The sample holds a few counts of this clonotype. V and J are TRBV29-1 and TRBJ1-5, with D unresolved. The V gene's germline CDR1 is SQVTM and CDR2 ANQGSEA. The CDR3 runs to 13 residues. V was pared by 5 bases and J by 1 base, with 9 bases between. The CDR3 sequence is CSVQTESNQPQHF. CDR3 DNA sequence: TGCAGCGTTCAAACAGAGAGCAATCAGCCCCAGCATTTT.

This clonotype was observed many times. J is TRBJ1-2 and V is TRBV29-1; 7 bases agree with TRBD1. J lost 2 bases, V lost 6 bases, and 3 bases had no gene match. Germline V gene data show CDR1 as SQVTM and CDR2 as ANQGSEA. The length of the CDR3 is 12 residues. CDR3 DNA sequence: TGCAGCGTAGCGACAGGGAACTATGGCTACACCTTC. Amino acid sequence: CSVATGNYGYTF.

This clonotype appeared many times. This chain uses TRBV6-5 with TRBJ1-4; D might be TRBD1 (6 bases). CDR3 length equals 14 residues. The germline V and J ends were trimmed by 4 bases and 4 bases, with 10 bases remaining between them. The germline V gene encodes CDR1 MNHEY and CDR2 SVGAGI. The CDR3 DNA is TGTGCCAGCAGTTCGACAGGTTATAATGAAAAACTGTTTTTT. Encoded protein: CASSSTGYNEKLFF.

CDR3 DNA: TGTGCCAGCAGCCCCCGACTAGTTGAAGAGACCCAGTACTTC. Translated, it gives CASSPRLVEETQYF. The V call is TRBV12-3 or TRBV12-4, the J call TRBJ2-5; weak D call: TRBD2 (6 bases). This CDR3 region has 14 residues. Trimming pared 6 bases from V and 3 bases from J, leaving 14 bases between.

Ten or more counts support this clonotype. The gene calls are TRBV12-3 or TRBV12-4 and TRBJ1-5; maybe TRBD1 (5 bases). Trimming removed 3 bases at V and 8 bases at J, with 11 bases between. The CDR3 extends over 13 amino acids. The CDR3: CASSLRGGKPQHF. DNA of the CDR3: TGTGCCAGCAGTTTGAGGGGTGGTAAGCCCCAGCATTTT.

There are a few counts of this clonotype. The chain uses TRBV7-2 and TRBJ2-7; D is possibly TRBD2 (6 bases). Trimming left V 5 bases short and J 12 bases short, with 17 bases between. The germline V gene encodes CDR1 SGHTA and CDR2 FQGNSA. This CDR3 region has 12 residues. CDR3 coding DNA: TGTGCCAGCAGCCGACTAGTTCCGGGTGGGTACTTC. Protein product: CASSRLVPGGYF.

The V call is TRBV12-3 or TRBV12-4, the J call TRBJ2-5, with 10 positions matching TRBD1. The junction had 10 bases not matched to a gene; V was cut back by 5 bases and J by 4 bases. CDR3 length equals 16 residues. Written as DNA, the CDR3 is TGTGCCAGCAGTCGCGGACAGGGGGTACTAGCAGAGACCCAGTACTTC. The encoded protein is CASSRGQGVLAETQYF.

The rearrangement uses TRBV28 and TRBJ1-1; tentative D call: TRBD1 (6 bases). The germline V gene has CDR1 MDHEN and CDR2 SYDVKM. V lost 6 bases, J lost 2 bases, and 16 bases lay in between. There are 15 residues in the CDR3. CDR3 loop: CASSGRGGYNTEAFF. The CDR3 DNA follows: TGTGCCAGCAGCGGGAGGGGGGGATATAACACTGAAGCTTTCTTT.